This TCR beta chain stems from a study of T cell repertoires in cytomegalovirus infection. For the study at large: Both CMV infection and a matching HLA type were indicated by public TCR beta signatures.

Points on this clonotype: Its antigen remains unknown.

Study-wide points: Frequencies of public TCR beta families were cumulated, and this identified carriers of CMV plus the relevant HLA. The study found HLA-C-restricted CMV-specific TCR beta clonotypes dominating the ex vivo response.

TCRdb processed the reads anew with MiXCR; each CDR3 protein has one entry. In the table there are fewer than 200,000 distinct CDR3 sequences, approximately 19% of which are singletons. Sequencing was performed on PBMCs. The sequence came from a human donor in good health (CMV status not recorded). Some clones in this sample may be carry-over from other donors' samples.

CDR3 region: CASSWTSGRANTGELFF. In nucleotides, the CDR3 is TGCGCCAGCAGCTGGACTAGCGGGAGGGCCAACACCGGGGAGCTGTTTTTT. This rearrangement joins TRBV5-1 to TRBJ2-2; 15 nucleotides match TRBD2. The V segment lost 3 bases and the J segment 2 bases; nucleotides outside the gene matches: 2. CDR3 length: 17 amino acids. CDR1 and CDR2 (germline): SGHRS, YFSETQ.